These 29 T cell receptor beta chains were sequenced from one sample in a study of shared clonotypes between healthy human individuals. Sequencing used immunoSEQ multiplex PCR; TCRdb keeps in-frame clones, though not all of them. The table shows about a million clones, with 77% occurring only once. Sequencing was carried out using memory CD4+ T cells from PBMCs. Subset of the sample: CD45RA-negative fraction. All receptors come from a man aged 18-30 years in good health. Some clones in this sample may be carry-over from other donors' samples.

The chain links TRBV4-1 to TRBJ2-2, with TRBD2 matching over 8 bases. J gave up 5 bases and V 4 bases, and 9 bases lay outside the gene matches. Germline V gene sequence: CDR1 MGHRA, CDR2 YSYEKL. The CDR3 is 16 amino acids. The CDR3 sequence: CASSPKERESTGELFF. CDR3 coding DNA: TGCGCCAGCAGCCCTAAGGAGCGGGAGAGTACCGGGGAGCTGTTTTTT.

This clone was observed a handful of times. This chain joins TRBV4-1 and TRBJ2-5; 8 bases are a match to TRBD1. The V segment lost 1 base and the J segment 5 bases; nucleotides outside the gene matches: 0. CDR3 length: 13 amino acids. CDR1 and CDR2 from the germline V gene are MGHRA and YSYEKL. The CDR3: CASSQGQGETQYF. The CDR3, as DNA: TGCGCCAGCAGCCAAGGACAGGGGGAGACCCAGTACTTC.

Worth noting for this clone: One base separates it from a far larger clone, so it is likely a read error. This rearrangement joins TRBV28 to TRBJ2-1; a possible D gene is TRBD2 (5 bases). Germline CDR1 and CDR2: MDHEN and SYDVKM. This CDR3 has 16 amino acids. As DNA, the CDR3 is TGTGCCAGCAGTTACCCTCACGGAGGTTCCTACAGTGAGCAGTTCTTC. It yields the protein CASSYPHGGSYSEQFF.

The rearrangement links TRBV27 to TRBJ2-7; D might be TRBD2 (5 bases). Germline assignment: CDR1 MNHEY and CDR2 SMNVEV (reference sequence). The CDR3 is 14 amino acids. The CDR3: CGELDSSFNYEQYF. The CDR3, as DNA: TGTGGCGAACTGGACTCGTCATTTAACTACGAGCAGTACTTC.

The chain employs TRBV30 and TRBJ1-2; no clear D. V lost 4 bases, J lost 7 bases, and 16 bases lay in between. CDR3 size: 13 residues. Looked up from germline, CDR1 is GTSNPN and CDR2 is SVGIG (reference sequence). CDR3 in DNA: TGTGCCTGGACAACGGGTCCTTGGGGTGGCTACACCTTC. As protein: CAWTTGPWGGYTF.

Turning to this clone: A much larger clone lies a single base off, so this may be a read error. The same CDR3 can be traced to other DNA sequences in this sample. The V gene is TRBV6-4, the J gene TRBJ1-1; the D is unclear. CDR3 length: 13 residues. Germline lookup yields CDR1 MRHNA and CDR2 SNTAGT. Trimming shortened V by 6 bases and J by 0 bases, and 8 bases separated the two germline ends. The DNA of the CDR3 is TGTGCCAGCAGCCAACAGCTGAACACTGAAGCTTTCTTT. It encodes CASSQQLNTEAFF.

The CDR3 protein is CSAFHQETQYF. In nucleotides, the CDR3 is TGCAGTGCTTTCCACCAAGAGACCCAGTACTTC. This chain uses TRBV20-1 with TRBJ2-5, with D unclear. The CDR3 contains 11 residues. Germline CDR1 is DFQATT and CDR2 is SNEGSKA (reference sequence). V was cut by 5 bases and J by 0 bases, with 4 bases left in between.

The chain links TRBV28 to TRBJ1-3, with D maybe TRBD1 (5 bases). Per germline, CDR1 MDHEN and CDR2 SYDVKM. The CDR3 contains 15 residues. The ends were cut back, 5 bases at V and 3 bases at J, with 14 bases in the middle. CDR3: CASSETGTLGNTIYF. The CDR3, as DNA: TGTGCCAGCAGTGAGACCGGGACCCTTGGAAACACCATATATTTT.

Turning to this clone: This could be a read error, since a much larger clone is one nucleotide away. Distinct nucleotide sequences in the sample also encode this CDR3. The CDR3 spells CASSLRDRGGYTF. The CDR3 nucleotides are TGTGCCAGCAGTTTAAGGGACAGGGGTGGCTACACCTTC. The chain uses TRBV28 and TRBJ1-2, with TRBD1 matching over 10 bases. CDR3 length: 13 amino acids. Germline V gene data show CDR1 as MDHEN and CDR2 as SYDVKM. V lost 2 bases to trimming and J lost 7 bases; unmatched junction nucleotides: 1.

This clone came up many times. This chain connects TRBV5-5 to TRBJ1-2; 8 bases are shared with TRBD1. J gave up 7 bases and V 4 bases, and 9 bases lay outside the gene matches. The CDR3 is 14 amino acids. The germline CDR1 and CDR2 sequences are SGHKS and YYEKEE (reference sequence). The CDR3 nucleotides read TGTGCCAGCAGCCAATTCGACAGGGGAAGTGGCTACACCTTC. Translation: CASSQFDRGSGYTF.

This clone appeared once. V gene TRBV18 combines with J gene TRBJ1-2; D is ambiguous. Germline CDR1 is KGHSH and CDR2 is LQKENI. V dropped 2 bases and J dropped 4 bases, with 17 bases sitting between them. The CDR3 is 16 amino acids. CDR3 sequence reads: CASSPGQGVSGYGYTF. In DNA form, the CDR3 reads TGTGCCAGCTCACCAGGCCAAGGCGTCAGCGGCTATGGCTACACCTTC.

Comments on this clone: The same CDR3 can be traced to other DNA sequences in this sample. This chain joins TRBV20-1 and TRBJ1-1; unclear D gene. The CDR3 is 11 amino acids. Looked up from germline, CDR1 is DFQATT and CDR2 is SNEGSKA (reference sequence). V lost 4 bases to trimming and J lost 1 base, with 4 bases between them. The CDR3 DNA follows: TGCAGTGCTAAGAAGAACACTGAAGCTTTCTTT. The encoded protein is CSAKKNTEAFF.

In its sample, this clone was seen once. Other DNA variants within this sample encode the same CDR3. This sequence joins TRBV15 and TRBJ2-5, with a tentative D call TRBD2 (6 bases). V shed 1 base and J shed 5 bases, with 8 bases lying between them. Germline CDR1 reads LNHNV; CDR2 reads YYDKDF (reference sequence). The CDR3 consists of 13 residues. The CDR3 sequence is CATSRAAGETQYF. In DNA form, the CDR3 reads TGTGCCACCAGCAGAGCGGCGGGGGAGACCCAGTACTTC.

This chain joins TRBV4-2 and TRBJ1-2; 8 positions agree with TRBD1. V dropped 3 bases and J dropped 4; count of bases not matched to a gene: 4. The germline gives CDR1 LGHNA, CDR2 YNFKEQ. The CDR3 has 14 residues. The CDR3 protein is CASSQDREIYGYTF. As DNA, the CDR3 is TGTGCCAGCAGCCAGGACAGGGAGATCTATGGCTACACCTTC.

V gene TRBV10-1 combines with J gene TRBJ2-2; TRBD2 is a possible D gene (5 bases). Per germline, CDR1 WNHNN and CDR2 SYGVQD (reference sequence). Trimming stripped 5 bases from V and 6 bases from J, with 10 bases between. The CDR3 extends over 13 amino acids. CDR3 loop: CASSTDGAGELFF. DNA of the CDR3: TGCGCCAGCAGTACTGACGGGGCCGGGGAGCTGTTTTTT.

V and J are TRBV11-2 and TRBJ2-1; 9 positions agree with TRBD2. CDR3 size: 19 residues. V was pared by 2 bases and J by 4 bases, with 15 bases of the junction left unmatched. From germline, CDR1 is SGHAT and CDR2 FQNNGV. The chain's CDR3 is CASSLSRSAGGRGYNEQFF. The DNA for the CDR3 is TGTGCCAGCAGCTTATCCAGGTCAGCGGGAGGCAGGGGATACAATGAGCAGTTCTTC.

This clone has only one observation. This sequence joins TRBV2 and TRBJ1-2, with D uncertain. The CDR3 is 12 residues long. CDR1 and CDR2 from the germline V gene are SNHLY and FYNNEI. V lost 4 bases, J lost 11 bases, and 14 bases lay in between. The DNA of the CDR3 is TGTGCCAGCAGTGCCGCAGGACGTTGGTACACCTTC. Amino acid sequence: CASSAAGRWYTF. The complete variable domain, with remaining parts taken from reference TRBV2 and TRBJ1-2, reads EPEVTQTPSHQVTQMGQEVILRCVPISNHLYFYWYRQILGQKVEFLVSFYNNEISEKSEIFDDQFSVERPDGSNFTLKIRSTKLEDSAMYFCASSAAGRWYTFGSGTRLTVV.

This chain joins TRBV10-3 and TRBJ1-5; D is possibly TRBD1 (5 bases). The germline V gene encodes CDR1 ENHRY and CDR2 SYGVKD. CDR3 length: 17 residues. V dropped 2 bases and J dropped 1 base, with 15 bases sitting between them. CDR3 DNA: TGTGCCATCAGTGAGAGGGACCGGGGGGTGAGCAATCAGCCCCAGCATTTT. Protein sequence: CAISERDRGVSNQPQHF.

This clone has more than one count but fewer than ten. The rearrangement joins TRBV11-2 to TRBJ1-1; D uncertain. This CDR3 spans 14 amino acids. CDR1 and CDR2 (germline): SGHAT, FQNNGV. The germline V and J ends were trimmed by 2 bases and 1 base, with 8 bases remaining between them. The CDR3 region is CASSLQPQNTEAFF. In DNA form, the CDR3 reads TGTGCCAGCAGCTTACAGCCGCAGAACACTGAAGCTTTCTTT. The full variable domain, completed using reference TRBV11-2 and TRBJ1-1, is EAGVAQSPRYKIIEKRQSVAFWCNPISGHATLYWYQQILGQGPKLLIQFQNNGVVDDSQLPKDRFSAERLKGVDSTLKIQPAKLEDSAVYLCASSLQPQNTEAFFGQGTRLTVV.

Concerning this clone: A read error may account for a junction end that differs from germline. The J gene is TRBJ1-1, the V gene TRBV14, with D possibly matching TRBD1 (6 bases). Germline CDR1 is SGHDN and CDR2 is FVKESK. The CDR3 totals 12 residues. CDR3 residues: CASTQGGRRAFF. DNA of the CDR3: TGTGCCAGCACCCAAGGGGGGCGCAGGGCTTTCTTT.

The V and J genes are TRBV11-2 and TRBJ2-3; D is unclear. Germline V lookup: CDR1 SGHAT, CDR2 FQNNGV. The germline V and J ends were trimmed by 4 bases and 1 base, with 12 bases remaining between them. This CDR3 region has 15 residues. Here the CDR3 reads CASSSLPSGTDTQYF. CDR3 nucleotide sequence: TGTGCCAGCAGCTCCTTGCCATCAGGCACAGATACGCAGTATTTT.

CDR3: CASKDRGQTYYEQYF. The CDR3 DNA is TGTGCCAGCAAAGACAGGGGTCAAACTTACTACGAGCAGTACTTC. This chain uses TRBV28 with TRBJ2-7; 8 bases agree with TRBD1. There are 15 residues in the CDR3. Germline lookup yields CDR1 MDHEN and CDR2 SYDVKM. Trimming removed 7 bases from V and 3 bases from J; junction bases left unmatched: 11.

The rearrangement links TRBV6-5 to TRBJ2-7, with D hard to call. In germline, CDR1 is MNHEY, CDR2 SVGAGI. Trimming left V 5 bases short and J 6 bases short, with 17 bases between. CDR3 size: 14 residues. The chain's CDR3 is CASSPGSIIGEQYF. CDR3 DNA: TGTGCCAGCAGTCCCGGGTCGATTATTGGCGAGCAGTACTTC.

V is TRBV7-6 and J is TRBJ2-2; 7 nucleotides align to TRBD1. Germline V lookup: CDR1 SGHVS, CDR2 FNYEAQ. After removal of 2 bases from V and 5 bases from J, the junction contained 14 bases not matched to a gene. The CDR3 has 18 residues. CDR3 sequence (DNA): TGTGCCAGCAGCTTAACGACAGGGACAATTACTTGGACCGGGGAGCTGTTTTTT. Its translation is CASSLTTGTITWTGELFF.

The gene calls are TRBV10-2 and TRBJ2-7; TRBD2 matches 10 bases. Per germline, CDR1 WSHSY and CDR2 SAAADI. The CDR3 loop spans 15 amino acids. V was clipped by 6 bases and J by 0 bases; unmatched bases: 5. The CDR3 reads CASRASGSPSYEQYF. Written as DNA, the CDR3 is TGCGCCAGCAGAGCTAGCGGGAGCCCCTCCTACGAGCAGTACTTC.

The V call is TRBV7-2, the J call TRBJ1-2; a possible D gene is TRBD1 (5 bases). The germline V and J ends were trimmed by 5 bases and 8 bases, with 15 bases remaining between them. Germline V gene data show CDR1 as SGHTA and CDR2 as FQGNSA. The CDR3 runs 13 residues. The CDR3 is CASSLGPRGGYTF. In DNA, the CDR3 is TGTGCCAGCAGCCTGGGACCCCGGGGAGGCTACACCTTC.

The rearrangement links TRBV5-4 to TRBJ1-3; a weak D match, TRBD1 (6 bases). The CDR3 covers 13 residues. Trimming pared 5 bases from V and 4 bases from J, leaving 10 bases between. Looked up from germline, CDR1 is SGHNT and CDR2 is YYREEE (reference sequence). CDR3 region: CASSQGNGNTIYF. The CDR3 coding sequence is TGTGCCAGCAGTCAGGGGAACGGAAACACCATATATTTT.

This clone was picked up a small number of times. This sequence joins TRBV5-6 and TRBJ1-3; D not resolved. CDR1 and CDR2 (germline): SGHDT, YYEEEE. This CDR3 contains 13 residues. V lost 0 bases, J lost 1 base, and 2 bases lay in between. CDR3: CASSLGSGNTIYF. The CDR3 DNA reads as TGTGCCAGCAGCTTGGGATCTGGAAACACCATATATTTT.

This clone was recorded only once. V gene TRBV30 combines with J gene TRBJ1-5, with D possibly being TRBD1 (6 bases). Germline V gene data show CDR1 as GTSNPN and CDR2 as SVGIG (reference sequence). The CDR3 is 14 residues long. Trimming removed 3 bases from V and 6 bases from J, with 15 bases in between. CDR3 sequence reads: CAWRAPGGIQPQHF. The CDR3 DNA reads TGTGCCTGGAGGGCCCCCGGGGGCATTCAGCCCCAGCATTTT.